This entry lists 5 T cell receptor beta chains sequenced from one sample in a study of blood T cell repertoires in COVID-19. Generated by immunoSEQ multiplex PCR, the TCRdb table keeps only in-frame clones and is missing some. This table holds fewer than 300,000 clones, approximately 85% found once. Sequenced input: peripheral blood. Source of these receptors: a human donor with COVID-19, enrolled during active disease. The donor label of this sample is uncertain.

This clone has only one observation. The J gene is TRBJ1-5, the V gene TRBV2; D remains ambiguous. The germline V gene encodes CDR1 SNHLY and CDR2 FYNNEI. The CDR3 runs to 14 residues. Trimming cost V 6 bases and J 0 bases, with 9 bases left between them. The CDR3 reads CASRDGLSNQPQHF. Written as DNA, the CDR3 is TGTGCCAGCAGGGACGGACTTAGCAATCAGCCCCAGCATTTT. Full variable domain (remainder filled in from reference TRBV2 and TRBJ1-5): EPEVTQTPSHQVTQMGQEVILRCVPISNHLYFYWYRQILGQKVEFLVSFYNNEISEKSEIFDDQFSVERPDGSNFTLKIRSTKLEDSAMYFCASRDGLSNQPQHFGDGTRLSIL.

This clone was observed a handful of times. The chain is built from TRBV7-3 and TRBJ1-5; D not certain. Germline V gene sequence: CDR1 SGHTA, CDR2 FQGTGA. Trimming left V 5 bases short and J 0 bases short, with 5 bases between. This CDR3 contains 13 residues. CDR3 in DNA: TGTGCCAGCAGCCCGTATAGCAATCAGCCCCAGCATTTT. Residues: CASSPYSNQPQHF.

This clone occurred once. The J gene is TRBJ2-5, the V gene TRBV3-1 (or the pseudogene TRBV3-2); D is perhaps TRBD2 (5 bases). This CDR3 contains 15 residues. The V and J ends lost 2 bases and 0 bases respectively, with 10 bases between them. Germline assignment: CDR1 LGHDT and CDR2 YNNKEL (reference sequence). CDR3 nucleotides: TGTGCCAGCAGCCAATCCGGACTGTACCAAGAGACCCAGTACTTC. Residues: CASSQSGLYQETQYF.

This chain connects TRBV6-1 to TRBJ1-1; TRBD1 is a possible D gene (5 bases). V lost 2 bases, J lost 8 bases, and 18 bases lay in between. Germline V lookup: CDR1 MNHNS, CDR2 SASEGT. The length of the CDR3 is 15 residues. CDR3 sequence (DNA): TGTGCCAGCAGTGAAAGCCAGGGAGGCTTCAGGGAAGCTTTCTTT. Translating gives CASSESQGGFREAFF.

J is TRBJ2-7 and V is TRBV28; TRBD1 matches 8 bases. The junction had 9 bases not matched to a gene; V was cut back by 2 bases and J by 3 bases. The CDR3 length is 16 residues. Looked up from germline, CDR1 is MDHEN and CDR2 is SYDVKM. This CDR3 reads CASSLTPRTGIYEQYF. Written as DNA, the CDR3 is TGTGCCAGCAGTTTAACCCCCCGGACAGGGATCTACGAGCAGTACTTC.